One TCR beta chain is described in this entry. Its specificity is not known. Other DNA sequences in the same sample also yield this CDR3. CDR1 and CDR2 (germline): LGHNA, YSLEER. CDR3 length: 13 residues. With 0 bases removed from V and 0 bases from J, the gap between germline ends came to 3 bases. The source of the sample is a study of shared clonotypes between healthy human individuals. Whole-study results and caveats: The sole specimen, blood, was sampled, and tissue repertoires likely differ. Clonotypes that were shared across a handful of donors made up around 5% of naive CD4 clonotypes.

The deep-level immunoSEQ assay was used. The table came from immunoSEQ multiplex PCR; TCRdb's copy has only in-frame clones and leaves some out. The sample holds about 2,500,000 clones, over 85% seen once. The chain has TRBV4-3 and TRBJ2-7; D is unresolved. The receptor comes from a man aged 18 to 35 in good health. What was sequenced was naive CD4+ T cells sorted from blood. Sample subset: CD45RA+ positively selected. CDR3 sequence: CASSQERSYEQYF. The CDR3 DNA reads TGCGCCAGCAGCCAAGAACGCTCCTACGAGCAGTACTTC.